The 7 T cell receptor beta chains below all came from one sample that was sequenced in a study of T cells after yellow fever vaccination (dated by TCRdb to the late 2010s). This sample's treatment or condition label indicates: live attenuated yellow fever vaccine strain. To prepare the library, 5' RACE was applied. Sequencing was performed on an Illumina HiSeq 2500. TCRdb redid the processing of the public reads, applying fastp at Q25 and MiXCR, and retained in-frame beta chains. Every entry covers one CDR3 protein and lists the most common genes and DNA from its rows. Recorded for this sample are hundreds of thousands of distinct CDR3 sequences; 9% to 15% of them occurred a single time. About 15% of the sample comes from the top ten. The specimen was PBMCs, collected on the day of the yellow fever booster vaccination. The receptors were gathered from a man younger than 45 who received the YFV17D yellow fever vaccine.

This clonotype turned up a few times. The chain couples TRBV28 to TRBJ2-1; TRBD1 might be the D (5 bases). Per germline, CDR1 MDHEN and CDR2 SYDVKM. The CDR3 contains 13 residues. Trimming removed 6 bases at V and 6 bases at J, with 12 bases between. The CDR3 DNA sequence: TGTGCCAGCAGCCAGGGCTTGGGCAATGAGCAGTTCTTC. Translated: CASSQGLGNEQFF.

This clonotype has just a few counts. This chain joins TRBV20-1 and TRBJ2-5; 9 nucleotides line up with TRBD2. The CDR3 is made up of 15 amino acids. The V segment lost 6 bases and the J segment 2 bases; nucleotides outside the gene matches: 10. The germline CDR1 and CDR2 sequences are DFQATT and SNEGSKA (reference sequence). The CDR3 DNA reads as TGCAGTGCCGGCTATGGGCTAGCGGGACAAGAGACCCAGTACTTC. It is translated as CSAGYGLAGQETQYF.

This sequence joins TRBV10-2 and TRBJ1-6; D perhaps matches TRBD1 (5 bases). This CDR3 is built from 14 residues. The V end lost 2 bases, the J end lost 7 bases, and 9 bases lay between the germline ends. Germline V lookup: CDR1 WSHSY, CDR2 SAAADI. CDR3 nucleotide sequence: TGCGCCAGCAGTGAGGGGGCGGACAATTCACCCCTCCACTTT. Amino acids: CASSEGADNSPLHF.

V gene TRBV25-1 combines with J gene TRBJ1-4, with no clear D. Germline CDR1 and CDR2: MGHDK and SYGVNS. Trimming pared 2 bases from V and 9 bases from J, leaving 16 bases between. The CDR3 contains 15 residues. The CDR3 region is CASSEAGLSLKKLFF. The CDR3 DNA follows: TGTGCCAGCAGTGAAGCCGGGCTTAGCCTGAAAAAACTGTTTTTT.

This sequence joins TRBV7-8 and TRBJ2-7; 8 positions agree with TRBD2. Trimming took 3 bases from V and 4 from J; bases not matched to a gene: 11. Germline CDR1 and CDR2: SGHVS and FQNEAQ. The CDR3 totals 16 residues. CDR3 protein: CASSFLSGGQGYEQYF. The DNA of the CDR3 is TGTGCCAGCAGCTTTCTCTCGGGGGGGCAGGGTTACGAGCAGTACTTC.

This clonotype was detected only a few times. CDR3 protein: CASLDSSNYGYTF. Written as DNA, the CDR3 is TGTGCCAGCCTCGACAGCTCTAACTATGGCTACACCTTC. The rearrangement uses TRBV6-6 and TRBJ1-2; tentatively, D is TRBD1 (5 bases). Trimming shortened V by 8 bases and J by 0 bases, and 10 bases separated the two germline ends. This CDR3 spans 13 amino acids. Germline assignment: CDR1 MNHNY and CDR2 SVGAGI (reference sequence).

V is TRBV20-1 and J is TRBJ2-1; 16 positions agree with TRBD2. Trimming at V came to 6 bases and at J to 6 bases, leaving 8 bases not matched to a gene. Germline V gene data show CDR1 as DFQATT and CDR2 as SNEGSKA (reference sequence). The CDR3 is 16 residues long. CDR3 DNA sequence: TGCAGTGCAACAGCGGGACTAGCGGGAGGGGGCAATGAGCAGTTCTTC. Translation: CSATAGLAGGGNEQFF.